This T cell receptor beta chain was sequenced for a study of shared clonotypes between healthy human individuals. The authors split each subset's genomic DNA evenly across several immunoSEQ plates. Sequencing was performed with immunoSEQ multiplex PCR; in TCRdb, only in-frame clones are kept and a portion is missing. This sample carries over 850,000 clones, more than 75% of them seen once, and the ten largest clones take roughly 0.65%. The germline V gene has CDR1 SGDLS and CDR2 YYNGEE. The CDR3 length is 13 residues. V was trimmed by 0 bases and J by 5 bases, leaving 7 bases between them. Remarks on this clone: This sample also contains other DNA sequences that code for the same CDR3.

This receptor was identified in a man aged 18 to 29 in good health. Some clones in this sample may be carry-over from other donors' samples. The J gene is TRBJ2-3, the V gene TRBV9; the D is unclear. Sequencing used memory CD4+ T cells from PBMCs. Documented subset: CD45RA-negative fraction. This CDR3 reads CASSVAPGDTQYF. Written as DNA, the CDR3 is TGTGCCAGCAGCGTAGCTCCAGGAGATACGCAGTATTTT.